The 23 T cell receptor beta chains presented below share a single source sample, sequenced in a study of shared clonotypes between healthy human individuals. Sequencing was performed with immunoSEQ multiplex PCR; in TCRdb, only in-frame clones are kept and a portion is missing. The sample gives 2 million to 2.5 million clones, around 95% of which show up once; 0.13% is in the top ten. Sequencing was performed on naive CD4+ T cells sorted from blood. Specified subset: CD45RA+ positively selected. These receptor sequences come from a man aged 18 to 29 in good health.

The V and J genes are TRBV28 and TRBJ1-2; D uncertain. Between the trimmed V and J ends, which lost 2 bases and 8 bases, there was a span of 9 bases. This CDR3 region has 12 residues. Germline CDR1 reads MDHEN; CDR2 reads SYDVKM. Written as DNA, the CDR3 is TGTGCCAGCAGTTTAATTGGAGGCGGCTACACCTTC. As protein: CASSLIGGGYTF.

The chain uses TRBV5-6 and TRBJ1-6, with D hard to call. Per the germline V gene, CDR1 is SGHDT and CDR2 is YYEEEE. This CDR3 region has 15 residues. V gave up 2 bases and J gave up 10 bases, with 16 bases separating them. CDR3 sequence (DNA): TGTGCCAGCAGCTTCCTAGCCGAAGGGAGGTCACCCCTCCACTTT. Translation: CASSFLAEGRSPLHF.

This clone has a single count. The CDR3 bases are TGTGCCAGCAGCTCAACAGGGGGGGCCTATGGCTACACCTTC. This codes for CASSSTGGAYGYTF. The rearrangement links TRBV5-4 to TRBJ1-2; 8 bases match TRBD1. The CDR3 runs to 14 residues. The V gene's germline CDR1 is SGHNT and CDR2 YYREEE (reference sequence). Germline trimming cut 3 bases from V and 4 bases from J; bases unmatched to any gene: 5. Supplemented by reference TRBV5-4 and TRBJ1-2, the full variable domain reads ETGVTQSPTHLIKTRGQQVTLRCSSQSGHNTVSWYQQALGQGPQFIFQYYREEENGRGNFPPRFSGLQFPNYSSELNVNALELDDSALYLCASSSTGGAYGYTFGSGTRLTVV.

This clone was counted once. Here the CDR3 reads CASKGGPVTGELFF. CDR3 bases: TGTGCCAGCAAAGGGGGGCCGGTCACCGGGGAGCTGTTTTTT. The V and J genes are TRBV6-1 and TRBJ2-2; possibly TRBD1 or TRBD2 for D (6 bases each). Per the germline V gene, CDR1 is MNHNS and CDR2 is SASEGT. The CDR3 has 14 amino acids. Trimming left V 7 bases short and J 4 bases short, with 13 bases between.

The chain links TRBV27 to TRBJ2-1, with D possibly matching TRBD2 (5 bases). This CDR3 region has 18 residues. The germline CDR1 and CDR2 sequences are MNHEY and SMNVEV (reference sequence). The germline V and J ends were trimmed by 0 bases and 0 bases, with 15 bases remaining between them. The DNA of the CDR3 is TGTGCCAGCAGTTTATCCCCCGACTTGGGGAGCTCCTACAATGAGCAGTTCTTC. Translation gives CASSLSPDLGSSYNEQFF.

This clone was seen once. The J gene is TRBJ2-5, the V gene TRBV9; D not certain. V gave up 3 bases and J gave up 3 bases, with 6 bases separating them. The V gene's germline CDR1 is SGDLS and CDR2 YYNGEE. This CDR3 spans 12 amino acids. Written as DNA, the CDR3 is TGTGCCAGCAGCGCAAGGGAAGAGACCCAGTACTTC. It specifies CASSAREETQYF.

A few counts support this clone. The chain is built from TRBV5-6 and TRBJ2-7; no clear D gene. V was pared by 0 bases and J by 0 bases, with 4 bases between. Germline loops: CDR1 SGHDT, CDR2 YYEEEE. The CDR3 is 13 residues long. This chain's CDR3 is CASSLAASYEQYF. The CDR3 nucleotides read TGTGCCAGCAGCTTGGCAGCCTCCTACGAGCAGTACTTC.

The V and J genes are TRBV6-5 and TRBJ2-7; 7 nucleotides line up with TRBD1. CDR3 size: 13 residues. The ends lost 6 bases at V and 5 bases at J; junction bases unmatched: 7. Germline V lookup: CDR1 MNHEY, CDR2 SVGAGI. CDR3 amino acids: CASRRDSTHEQYF. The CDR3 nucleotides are TGTGCCAGCAGAAGGGACAGTACCCACGAGCAGTACTTC.

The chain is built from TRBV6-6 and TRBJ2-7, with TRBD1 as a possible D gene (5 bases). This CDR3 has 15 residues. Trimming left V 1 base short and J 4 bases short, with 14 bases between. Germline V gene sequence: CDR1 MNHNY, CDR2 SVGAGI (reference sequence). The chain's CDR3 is CASSYFQGRTYEQYF. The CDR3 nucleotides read TGTGCCAGCAGTTACTTCCAGGGAAGGACGTACGAGCAGTACTTC.

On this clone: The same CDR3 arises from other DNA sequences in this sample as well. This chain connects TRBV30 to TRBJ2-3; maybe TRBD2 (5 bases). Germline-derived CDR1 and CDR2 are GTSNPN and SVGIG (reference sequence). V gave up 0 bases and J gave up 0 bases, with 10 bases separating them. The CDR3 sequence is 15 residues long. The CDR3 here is CAWSVRLASTDTQYF. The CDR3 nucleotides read TGTGCCTGGAGTGTCCGGCTAGCCAGCACAGATACGCAGTATTTT.

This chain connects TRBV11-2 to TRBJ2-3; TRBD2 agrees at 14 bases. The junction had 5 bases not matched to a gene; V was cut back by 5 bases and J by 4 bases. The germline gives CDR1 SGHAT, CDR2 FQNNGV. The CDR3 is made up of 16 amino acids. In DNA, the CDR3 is TGTGCCAGCAGCCCGGGACTAGCGGGAGTAGCAGATACGCAGTATTTT. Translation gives CASSPGLAGVADTQYF. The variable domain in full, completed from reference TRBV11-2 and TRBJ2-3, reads EAGVAQSPRYKIIEKRQSVAFWCNPISGHATLYWYQQILGQGPKLLIQFQNNGVVDDSQLPKDRFSAERLKGVDSTLKIQPAKLEDSAVYLCASSPGLAGVADTQYFGPGTRLTVL.

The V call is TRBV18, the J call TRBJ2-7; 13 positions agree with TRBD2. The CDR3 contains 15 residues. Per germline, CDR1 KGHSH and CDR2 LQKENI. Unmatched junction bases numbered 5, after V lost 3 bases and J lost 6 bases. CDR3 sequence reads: CASSPPGLAGLEQYF. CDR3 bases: TGTGCCAGCTCACCGCCGGGACTAGCGGGACTCGAGCAGTACTTC.

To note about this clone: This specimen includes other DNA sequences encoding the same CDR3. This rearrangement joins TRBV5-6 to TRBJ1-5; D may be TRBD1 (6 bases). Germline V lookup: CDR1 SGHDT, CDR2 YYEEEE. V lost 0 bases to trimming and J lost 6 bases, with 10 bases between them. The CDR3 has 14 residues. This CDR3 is CASSLGQGSQPQHF. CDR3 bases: TGTGCCAGCAGCTTGGGGCAGGGGAGTCAGCCCCAGCATTTT.

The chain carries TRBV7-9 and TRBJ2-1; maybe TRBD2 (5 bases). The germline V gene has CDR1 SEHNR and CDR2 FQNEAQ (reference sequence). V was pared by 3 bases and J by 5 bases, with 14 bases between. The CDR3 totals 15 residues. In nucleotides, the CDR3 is TGTGCCAGCAGCTTGGCACTAGAGTCTCACAATGAGCAGTTCTTC. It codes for CASSLALESHNEQFF.

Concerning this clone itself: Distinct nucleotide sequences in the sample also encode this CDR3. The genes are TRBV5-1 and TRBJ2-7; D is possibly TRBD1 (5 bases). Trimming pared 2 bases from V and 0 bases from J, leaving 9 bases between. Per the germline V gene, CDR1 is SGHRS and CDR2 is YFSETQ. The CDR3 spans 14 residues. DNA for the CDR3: TGCGCCAGCAGCTTCCAGGGTTCCTCCTACGAGCAGTACTTC. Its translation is CASSFQGSSYEQYF.

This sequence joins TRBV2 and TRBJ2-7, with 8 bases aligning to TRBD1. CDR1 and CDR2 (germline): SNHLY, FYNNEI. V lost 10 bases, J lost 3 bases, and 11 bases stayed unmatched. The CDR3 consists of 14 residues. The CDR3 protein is CATQEQGVLYEQYF. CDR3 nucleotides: TGTGCCACCCAAGAACAGGGGGTACTCTACGAGCAGTACTTC.

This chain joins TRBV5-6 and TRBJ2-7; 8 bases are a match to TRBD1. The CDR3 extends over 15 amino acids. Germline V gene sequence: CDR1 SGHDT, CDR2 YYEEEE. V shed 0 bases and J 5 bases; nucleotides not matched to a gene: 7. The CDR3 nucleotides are TGTGCCAGCAGCTTGGTGGACAGGGCTAGCCACGAGCAGTACTTC. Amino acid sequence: CASSLVDRASHEQYF.

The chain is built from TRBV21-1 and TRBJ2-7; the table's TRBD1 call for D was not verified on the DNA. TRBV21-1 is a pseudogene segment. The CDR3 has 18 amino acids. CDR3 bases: TGTGCCAGCAGCAAAGCGCTTTGTTGTCAGGGACAGGGGGTCGAGCAGTACTTC. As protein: CASSKALCCQGQGVEQYF.

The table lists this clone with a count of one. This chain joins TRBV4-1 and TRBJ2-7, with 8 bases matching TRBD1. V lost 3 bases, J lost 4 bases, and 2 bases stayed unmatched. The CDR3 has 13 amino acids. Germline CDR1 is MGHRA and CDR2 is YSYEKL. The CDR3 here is CASSQTGDYEQYF. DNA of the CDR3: TGCGCCAGCAGCCAGACAGGGGATTACGAGCAGTACTTC.

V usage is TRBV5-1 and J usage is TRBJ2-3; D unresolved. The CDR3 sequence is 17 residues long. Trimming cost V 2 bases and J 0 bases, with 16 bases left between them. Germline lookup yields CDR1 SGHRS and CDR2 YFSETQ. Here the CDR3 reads CASSFGSSVGSTDTQYF. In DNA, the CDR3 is TGCGCCAGCAGCTTTGGGTCCTCGGTTGGGAGCACAGATACGCAGTATTTT. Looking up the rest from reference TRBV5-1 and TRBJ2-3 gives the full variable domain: KAGVTQTPRYLIKTRGQQVTLSCSPISGHRSVSWYQQTPGQGLQFLFEYFSETQRNKGNFPGRFSGRQFSNSRSEMNVSTLELGDSALYLCASSFGSSVGSTDTQYFGPGTRLTVL.

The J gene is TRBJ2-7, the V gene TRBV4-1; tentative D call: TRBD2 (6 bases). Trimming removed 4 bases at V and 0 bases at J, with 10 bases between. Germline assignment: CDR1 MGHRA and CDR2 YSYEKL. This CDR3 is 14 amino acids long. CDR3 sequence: CASSPAGGSYEQYF. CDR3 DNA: TGCGCCAGCAGCCCCGCCGGGGGCTCCTACGAGCAGTACTTC.

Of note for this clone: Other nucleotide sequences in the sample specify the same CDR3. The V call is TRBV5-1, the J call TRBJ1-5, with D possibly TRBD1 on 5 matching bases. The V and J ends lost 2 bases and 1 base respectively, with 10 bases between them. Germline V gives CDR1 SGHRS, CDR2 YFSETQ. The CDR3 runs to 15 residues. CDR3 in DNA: TGCGCCAGCAGCTTTGACGGGGGGAGCAATCAGCCCCAGCATTTT. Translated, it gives CASSFDGGSNQPQHF.

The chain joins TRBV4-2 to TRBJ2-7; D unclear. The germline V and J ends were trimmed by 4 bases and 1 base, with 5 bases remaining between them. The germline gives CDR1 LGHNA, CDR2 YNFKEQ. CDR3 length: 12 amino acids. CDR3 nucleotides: TGTGCCAGCAGCCCGTCTTCCTACGAGCAGTACTTC. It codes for CASSPSSYEQYF.